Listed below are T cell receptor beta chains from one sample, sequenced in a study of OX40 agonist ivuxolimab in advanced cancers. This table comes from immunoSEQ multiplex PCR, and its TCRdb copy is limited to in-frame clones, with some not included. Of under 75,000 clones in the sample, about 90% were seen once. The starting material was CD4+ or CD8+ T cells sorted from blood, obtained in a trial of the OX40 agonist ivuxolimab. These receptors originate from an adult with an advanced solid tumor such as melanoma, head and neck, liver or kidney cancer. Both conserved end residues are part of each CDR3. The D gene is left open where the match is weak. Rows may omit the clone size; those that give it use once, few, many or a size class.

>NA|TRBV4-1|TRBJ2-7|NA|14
TGCGCCAGCAGCCAAGATCCCGATGATAACGAGCAGTACTTC
CASSQDPDDNEQYF
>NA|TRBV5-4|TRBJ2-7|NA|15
TGTGCCAGCAGCTTGAGGCAGGACTACACCTACGAGCAGTACTTC
CASSLRQDYTYEQYF
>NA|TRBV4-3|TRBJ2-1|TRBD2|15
TGCGCCAGCAGCCAAGATAGAACTAGCGGGACTGAGCAGTTCTTC
CASSQDRTSGTEQFF
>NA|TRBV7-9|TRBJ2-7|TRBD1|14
TGTGCCAGCAGAATAGGTGGGACAGCTTCCGAGCAGTACTTC
CASRIGGTASEQYF
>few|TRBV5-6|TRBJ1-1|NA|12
TGTGCCAGCAGCTTAAGGGGAACTGAAGCTTTCTTT
CASSLRGTEAFF
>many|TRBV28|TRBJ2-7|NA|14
TGTGCCAGCAGTCCCCTGGCAGGGAGGTACGAGCAGTACTTC
CASSPLAGRYEQYF
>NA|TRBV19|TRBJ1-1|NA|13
TGTGCCAGTAGTCCCCGGGGCAGGGACGGCTTGTCATTT
CASSPRGRDGLSF
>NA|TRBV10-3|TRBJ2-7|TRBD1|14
TGTGCCATCAGTGAGTCTGGGACAGGGACCGAGCAGTACTTC
CAISESGTGTEQYF
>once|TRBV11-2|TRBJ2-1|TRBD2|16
TGTGCCAGCAGCTTGGGAAGCGGGAGAGGATACAATGAGCAGTTCTTC
CASSLGSGRGYNEQFF
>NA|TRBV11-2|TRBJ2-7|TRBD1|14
TGTGCCAGCAGCTCGGGACAGGGTGATTACGAGCAGTACTTC
CASSSGQGDYEQYF
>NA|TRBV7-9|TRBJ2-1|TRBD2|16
TGTGCCAGCAGACCCGACGGGACTAGCGTCAACAATGAGCAGTTCTTC
CASRPDGTSVNNEQFF
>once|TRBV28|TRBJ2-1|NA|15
TGTGCCAGCAGTTTATATACTAGAGGGGACAATGAGCAGTTCTTC
CASSLYTRGDNEQFF
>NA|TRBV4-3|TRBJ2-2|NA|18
TGCGCCAGCAGCCCACGACCCTCAGGGGAGTGGGGCACCGGGGAGCTGTTTTTT
CASSPRPSGEWGTGELFF
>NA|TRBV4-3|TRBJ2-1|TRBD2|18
TGCGCCAGCAGCCGACCGGGACTAGCGGGAGAGGGGGACAATGAGCAGTTCTTC
CASSRPGLAGEGDNEQFF
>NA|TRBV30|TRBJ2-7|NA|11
TGTGCCTGGCTGGGGACCTACGAGCAGTACTTC
CAWLGTYEQYF
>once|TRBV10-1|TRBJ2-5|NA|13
TGCGCCACAGGCAAGACGGAGAGAGAGACCCAGTACTTC
CATGKTERETQYF